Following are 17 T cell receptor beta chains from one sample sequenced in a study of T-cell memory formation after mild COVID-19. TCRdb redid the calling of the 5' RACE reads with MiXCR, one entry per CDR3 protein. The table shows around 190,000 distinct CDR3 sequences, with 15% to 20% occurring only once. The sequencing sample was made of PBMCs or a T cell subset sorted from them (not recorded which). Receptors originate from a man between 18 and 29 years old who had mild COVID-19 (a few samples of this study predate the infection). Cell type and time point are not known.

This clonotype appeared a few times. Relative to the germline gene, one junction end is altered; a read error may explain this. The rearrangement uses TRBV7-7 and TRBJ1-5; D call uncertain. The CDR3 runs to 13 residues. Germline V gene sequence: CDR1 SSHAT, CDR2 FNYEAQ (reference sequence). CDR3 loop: CASSPGLDQPQHF. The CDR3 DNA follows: TGTGCTAGCAGCCCGGGGTTAGACCAGCCCCAGCATTTT.

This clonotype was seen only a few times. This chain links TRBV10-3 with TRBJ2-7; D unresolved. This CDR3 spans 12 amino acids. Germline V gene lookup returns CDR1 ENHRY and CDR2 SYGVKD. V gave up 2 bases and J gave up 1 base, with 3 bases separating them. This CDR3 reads CAISETSYEQYV. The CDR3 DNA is TGTGCCATCAGTGAGACTTCCTACGAGCAGTACGTC.

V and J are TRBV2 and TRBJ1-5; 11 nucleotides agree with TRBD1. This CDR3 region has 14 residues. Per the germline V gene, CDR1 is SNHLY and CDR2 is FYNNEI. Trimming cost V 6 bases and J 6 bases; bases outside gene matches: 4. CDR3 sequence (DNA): TGTGCCAGCAGCGGACAGGGGGCGTTTCAGCCCCAGCATTTT. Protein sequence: CASSGQGAFQPQHF.

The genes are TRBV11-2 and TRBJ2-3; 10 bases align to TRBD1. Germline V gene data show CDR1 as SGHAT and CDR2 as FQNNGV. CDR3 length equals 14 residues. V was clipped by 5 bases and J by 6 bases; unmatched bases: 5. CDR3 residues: CASSEDRGLDTQYF. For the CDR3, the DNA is TGTGCCAGCAGCGAAGACAGGGGGCTTGATACGCAGTATTTT. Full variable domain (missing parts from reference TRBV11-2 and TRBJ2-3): EAGVAQSPRYKIIEKRQSVAFWCNPISGHATLYWYQQILGQGPKLLIQFQNNGVVDDSQLPKDRFSAERLKGVDSTLKIQPAKLEDSAVYLCASSEDRGLDTQYFGPGTRLTVL.

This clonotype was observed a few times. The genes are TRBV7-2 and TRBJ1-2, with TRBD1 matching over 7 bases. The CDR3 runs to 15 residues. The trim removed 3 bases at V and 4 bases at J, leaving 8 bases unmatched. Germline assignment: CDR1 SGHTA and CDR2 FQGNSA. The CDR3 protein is CASSFDRDSTYGYTF. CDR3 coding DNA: TGTGCCAGCAGCTTCGACAGGGACTCCACCTATGGCTACACCTTC.

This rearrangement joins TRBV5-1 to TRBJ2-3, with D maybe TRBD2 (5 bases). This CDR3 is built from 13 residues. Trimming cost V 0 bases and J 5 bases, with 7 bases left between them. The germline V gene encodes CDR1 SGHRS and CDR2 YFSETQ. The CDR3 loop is CASSLAGVDTQYF. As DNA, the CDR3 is TGCGCCAGCAGCTTGGCCGGGGTAGATACGCAGTATTTT.

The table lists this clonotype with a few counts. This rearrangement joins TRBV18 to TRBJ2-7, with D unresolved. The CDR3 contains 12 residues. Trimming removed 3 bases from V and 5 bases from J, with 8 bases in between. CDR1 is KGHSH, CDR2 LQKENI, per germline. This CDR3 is CASSPAGHEQYF. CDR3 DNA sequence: TGTGCCAGCTCACCTGCAGGCCACGAGCAGTACTTC.

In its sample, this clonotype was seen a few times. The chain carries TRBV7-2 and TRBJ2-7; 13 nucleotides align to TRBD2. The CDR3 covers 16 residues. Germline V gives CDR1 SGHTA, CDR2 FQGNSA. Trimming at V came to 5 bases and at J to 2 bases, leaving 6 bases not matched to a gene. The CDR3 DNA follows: TGTGCCAGCAGCCCGAGACTAGCGGGGGGAGCCTACGAGCAGTACTTC. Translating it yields CASSPRLAGGAYEQYF.

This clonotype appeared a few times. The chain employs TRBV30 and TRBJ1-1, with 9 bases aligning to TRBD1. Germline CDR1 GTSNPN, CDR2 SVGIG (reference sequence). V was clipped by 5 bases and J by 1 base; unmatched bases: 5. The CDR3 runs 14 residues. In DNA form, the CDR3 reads TGTGCCTGGGGGACAGGGATAAAGAACACTGAAGCTTTCTTT. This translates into CAWGTGIKNTEAFF.

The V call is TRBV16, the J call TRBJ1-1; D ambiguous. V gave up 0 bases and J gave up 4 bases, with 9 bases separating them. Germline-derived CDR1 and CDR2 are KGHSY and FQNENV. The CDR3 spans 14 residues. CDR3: CASSQSRMSTEAFF. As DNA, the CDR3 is TGTGCCAGCAGCCAATCCCGGATGAGCACTGAAGCTTTCTTT.

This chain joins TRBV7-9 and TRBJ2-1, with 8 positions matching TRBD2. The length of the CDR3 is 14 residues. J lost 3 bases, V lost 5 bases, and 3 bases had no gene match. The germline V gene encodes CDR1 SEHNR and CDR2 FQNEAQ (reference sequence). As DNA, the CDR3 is TGTGCCAGCAGCCAGAGCGGGGGCTACAATGAGCAGTTCTTC. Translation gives CASSQSGGYNEQFF.

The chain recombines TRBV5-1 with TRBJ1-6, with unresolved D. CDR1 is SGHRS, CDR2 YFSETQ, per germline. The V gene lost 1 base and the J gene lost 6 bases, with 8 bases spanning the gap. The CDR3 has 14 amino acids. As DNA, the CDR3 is TGCGCCAGCAGCTTGTACCTTGCTAATTCACCCCTCCACTTT. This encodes CASSLYLANSPLHF.

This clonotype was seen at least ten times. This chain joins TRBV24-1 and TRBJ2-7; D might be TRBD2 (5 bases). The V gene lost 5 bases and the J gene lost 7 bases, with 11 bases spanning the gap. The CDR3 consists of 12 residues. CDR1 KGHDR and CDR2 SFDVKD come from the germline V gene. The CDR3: CATSGTAEEQYF. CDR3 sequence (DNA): TGTGCCACCAGTGGGACTGCAGAGGAGCAGTACTTC.

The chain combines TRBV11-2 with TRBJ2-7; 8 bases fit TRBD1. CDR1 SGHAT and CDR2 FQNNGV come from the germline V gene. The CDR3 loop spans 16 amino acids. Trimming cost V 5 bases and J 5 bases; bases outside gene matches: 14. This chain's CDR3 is CASSPLRGQGRHEQYF. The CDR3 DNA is TGTGCCAGCAGCCCACTCAGGGGGCAGGGGCGCCACGAGCAGTACTTC.

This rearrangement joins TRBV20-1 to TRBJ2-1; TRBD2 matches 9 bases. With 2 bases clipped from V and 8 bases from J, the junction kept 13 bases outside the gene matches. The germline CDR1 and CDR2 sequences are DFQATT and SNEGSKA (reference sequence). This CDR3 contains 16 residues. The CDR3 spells CSARSVLAGRRYEQFF. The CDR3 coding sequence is TGCAGTGCTAGATCAGTCCTAGCGGGGCGGCGCTATGAGCAGTTCTTC.

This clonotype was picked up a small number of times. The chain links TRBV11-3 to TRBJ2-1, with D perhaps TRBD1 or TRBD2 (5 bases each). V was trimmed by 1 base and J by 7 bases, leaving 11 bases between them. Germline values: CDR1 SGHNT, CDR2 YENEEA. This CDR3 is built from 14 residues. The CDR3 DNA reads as TGTGCCAGCAGCTTAGGGGACGCCGGGAATGAGCAGTTCTTC. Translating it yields CASSLGDAGNEQFF.

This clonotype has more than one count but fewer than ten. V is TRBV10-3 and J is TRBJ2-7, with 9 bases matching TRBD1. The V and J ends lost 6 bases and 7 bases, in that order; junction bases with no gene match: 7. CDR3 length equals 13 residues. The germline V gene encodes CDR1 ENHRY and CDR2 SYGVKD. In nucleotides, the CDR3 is TGTGCCATCAGCCCGGGACAGGGTGCGGAGCAGTACGTC. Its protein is CAISPGQGAEQYV.